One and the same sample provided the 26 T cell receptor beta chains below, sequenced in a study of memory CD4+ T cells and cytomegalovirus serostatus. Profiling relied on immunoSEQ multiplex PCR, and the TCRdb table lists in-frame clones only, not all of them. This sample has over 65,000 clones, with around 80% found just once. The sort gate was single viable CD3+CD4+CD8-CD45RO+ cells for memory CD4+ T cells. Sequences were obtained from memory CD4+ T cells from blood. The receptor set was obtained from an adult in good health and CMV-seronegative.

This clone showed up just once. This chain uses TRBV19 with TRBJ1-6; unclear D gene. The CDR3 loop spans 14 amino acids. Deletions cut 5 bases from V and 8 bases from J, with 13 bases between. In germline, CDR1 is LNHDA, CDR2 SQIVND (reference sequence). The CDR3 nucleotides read TGTGCCAGTAGTTCCAATGGGGAAGATTCACCCCTCCACTTT. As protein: CASSSNGEDSPLHF.

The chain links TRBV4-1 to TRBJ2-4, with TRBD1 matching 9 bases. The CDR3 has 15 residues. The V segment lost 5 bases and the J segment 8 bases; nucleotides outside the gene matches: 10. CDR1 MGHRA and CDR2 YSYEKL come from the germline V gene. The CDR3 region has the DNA TGCGCCAGCAGCTCCACCGGGACAGGGTTGGACATTCAGTACTTC. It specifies CASSSTGTGLDIQYF.

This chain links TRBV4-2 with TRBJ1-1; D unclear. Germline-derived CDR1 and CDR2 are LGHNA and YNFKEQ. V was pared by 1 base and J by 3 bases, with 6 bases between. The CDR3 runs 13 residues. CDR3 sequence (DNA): TGTGCCAGCAGCCAAGGTAGAGACACTGAAGCTTTCTTT. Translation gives CASSQGRDTEAFF.

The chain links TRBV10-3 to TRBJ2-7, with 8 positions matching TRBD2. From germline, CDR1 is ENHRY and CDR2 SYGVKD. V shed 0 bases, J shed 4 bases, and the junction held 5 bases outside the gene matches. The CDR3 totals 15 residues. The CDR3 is CAISESEAGEYEQYF. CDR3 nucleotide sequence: TGTGCCATCAGTGAGTCGGAAGCGGGGGAATACGAGCAGTACTTC.

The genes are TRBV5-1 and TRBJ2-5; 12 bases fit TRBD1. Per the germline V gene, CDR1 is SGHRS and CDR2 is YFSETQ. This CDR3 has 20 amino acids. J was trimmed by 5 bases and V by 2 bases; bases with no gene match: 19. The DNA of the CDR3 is TGCGCCAGCAGCTTAGCTGGGACAGGGGGCGTCTTGAGGGTAAGGGAGACCCAGTACTTC. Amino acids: CASSLAGTGGVLRVRETQYF.

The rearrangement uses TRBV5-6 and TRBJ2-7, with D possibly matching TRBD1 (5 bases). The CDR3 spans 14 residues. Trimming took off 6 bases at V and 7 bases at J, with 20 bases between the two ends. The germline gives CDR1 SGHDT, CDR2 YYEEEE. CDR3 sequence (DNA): TGTGCCAGCACCAGGACACGGATCCGCCAAGAGCAGTACTTC. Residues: CASTRTRIRQEQYF.

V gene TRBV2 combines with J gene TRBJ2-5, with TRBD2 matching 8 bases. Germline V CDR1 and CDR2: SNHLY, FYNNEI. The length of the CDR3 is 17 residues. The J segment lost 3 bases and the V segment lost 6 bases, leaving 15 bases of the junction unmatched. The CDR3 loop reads CASRIPLGREGEETQYF. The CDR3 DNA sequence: TGTGCCAGCAGAATACCTCTCGGACGGGAGGGGGAAGAGACCCAGTACTTC.

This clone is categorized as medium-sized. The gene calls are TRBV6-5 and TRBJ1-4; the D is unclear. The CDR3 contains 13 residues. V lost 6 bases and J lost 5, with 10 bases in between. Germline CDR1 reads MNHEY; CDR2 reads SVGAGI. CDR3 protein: CASSQGINEKLFF. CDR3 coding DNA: TGTGCCAGCAGCCAAGGAATAAATGAAAAACTGTTTTTT.

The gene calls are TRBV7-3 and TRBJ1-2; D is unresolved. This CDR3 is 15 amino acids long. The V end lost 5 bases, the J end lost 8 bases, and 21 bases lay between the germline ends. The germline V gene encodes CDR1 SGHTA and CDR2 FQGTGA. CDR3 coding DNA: TGTGCCAGCAGCCCCAGACCCGGTGTTGGGGAGGGCTACACCTTC. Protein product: CASSPRPGVGEGYTF.

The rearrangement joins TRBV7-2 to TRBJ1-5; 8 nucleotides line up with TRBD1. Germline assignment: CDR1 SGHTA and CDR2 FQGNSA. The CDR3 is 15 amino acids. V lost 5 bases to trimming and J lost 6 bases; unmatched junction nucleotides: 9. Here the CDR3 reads CASSPGQGGSQPQHF. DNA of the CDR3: TGTGCCAGCAGCCCTGGACAGGGCGGAAGTCAGCCCCAGCATTTT.

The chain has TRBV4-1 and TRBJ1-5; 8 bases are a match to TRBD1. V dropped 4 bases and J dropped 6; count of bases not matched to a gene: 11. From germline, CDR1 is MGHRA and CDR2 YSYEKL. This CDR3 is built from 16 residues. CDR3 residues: CASSRGPDRVFQPQHF. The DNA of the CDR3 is TGCGCCAGCAGCCGGGGCCCGGACAGGGTGTTTCAGCCCCAGCATTTT.

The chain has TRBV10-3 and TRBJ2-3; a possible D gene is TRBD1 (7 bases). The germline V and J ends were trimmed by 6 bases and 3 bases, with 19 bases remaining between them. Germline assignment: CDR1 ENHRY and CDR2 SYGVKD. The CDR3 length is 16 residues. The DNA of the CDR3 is TGTGCCATCAGCGCCCGGGGCAGGGGGGCGACAGATACGCAGTATTTT. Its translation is CAISARGRGATDTQYF.

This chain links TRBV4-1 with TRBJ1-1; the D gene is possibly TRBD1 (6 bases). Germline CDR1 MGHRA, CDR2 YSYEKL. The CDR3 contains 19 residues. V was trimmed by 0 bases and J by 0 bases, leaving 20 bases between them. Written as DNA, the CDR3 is TGCGCCAGCAGCCAAGACCCCCGGGGGCCCCGGGGAATGAACACTGAAGCTTTCTTT. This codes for CASSQDPRGPRGMNTEAFF.

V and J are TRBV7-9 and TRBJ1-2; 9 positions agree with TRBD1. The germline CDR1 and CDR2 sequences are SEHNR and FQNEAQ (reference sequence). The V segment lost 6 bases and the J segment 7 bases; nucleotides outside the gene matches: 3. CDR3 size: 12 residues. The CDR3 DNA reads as TGTGCCAGCAGTCGGGACAGGGTTGGCTACACCTTC. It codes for CASSRDRVGYTF.

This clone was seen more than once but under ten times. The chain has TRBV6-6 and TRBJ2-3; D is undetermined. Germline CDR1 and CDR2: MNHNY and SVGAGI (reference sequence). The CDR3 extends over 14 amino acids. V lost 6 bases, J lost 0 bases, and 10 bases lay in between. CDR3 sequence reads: CASRTYTSTDTQYF. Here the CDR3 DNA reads TGTGCCAGCAGGACATACACTAGCACAGATACGCAGTATTTT.

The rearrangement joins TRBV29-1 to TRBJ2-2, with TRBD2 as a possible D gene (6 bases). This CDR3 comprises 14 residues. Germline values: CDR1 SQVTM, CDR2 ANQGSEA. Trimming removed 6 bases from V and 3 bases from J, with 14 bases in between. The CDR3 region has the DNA TGCAGCGTCTTTCCCGGGGGTTACACCGGGGAGCTGTTTTTT. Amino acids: CSVFPGGYTGELFF.

CDR3: CATSWSGRAQPEAFF. CDR3 DNA sequence: TGTGCCACCAGCTGGTCGGGCCGCGCGCAACCCGAAGCTTTCTTT. This chain links TRBV15 with TRBJ1-1; D unresolved. The CDR3 contains 15 residues. The V gene lost 5 bases and the J gene lost 8 bases, with 21 bases spanning the gap. Germline V gene lookup returns CDR1 LNHNV and CDR2 YYDKDF (reference sequence). Together with reference TRBV15 and TRBJ1-1, the CDR3 gives the full variable domain: DAMVIQNPRYQVTQFGKPVTLSCSQTLNHNVMYWYQQKSSQAPKLLFHYYDKDFNNEADTPDNFQSRRPNTSFCFLDIRSPGLGDTAMYLCATSWSGRAQPEAFFGQGTRLTVV.

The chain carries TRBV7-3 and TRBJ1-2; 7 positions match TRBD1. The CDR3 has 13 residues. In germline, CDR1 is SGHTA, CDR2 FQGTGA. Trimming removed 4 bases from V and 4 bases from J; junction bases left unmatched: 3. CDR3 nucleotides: TGTGCCAGCAGCTCCGGGGACAGCTATGGCTACACCTTC. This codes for CASSSGDSYGYTF.

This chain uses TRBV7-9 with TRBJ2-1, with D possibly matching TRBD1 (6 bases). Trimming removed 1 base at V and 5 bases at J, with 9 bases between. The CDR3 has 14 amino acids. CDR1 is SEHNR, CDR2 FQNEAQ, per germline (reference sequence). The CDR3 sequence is CASSLDRVNNEQFF. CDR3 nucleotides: TGTGCCAGCAGCTTAGACAGGGTCAACAATGAGCAGTTCTTC.

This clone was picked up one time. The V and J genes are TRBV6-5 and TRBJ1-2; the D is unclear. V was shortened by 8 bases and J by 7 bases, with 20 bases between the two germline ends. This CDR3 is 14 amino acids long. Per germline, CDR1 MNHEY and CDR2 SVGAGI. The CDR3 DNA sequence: TGTGCCAGCGGCGTTTCTGTGGCGCCGGCTGGCTACACCTTC. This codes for CASGVSVAPAGYTF.

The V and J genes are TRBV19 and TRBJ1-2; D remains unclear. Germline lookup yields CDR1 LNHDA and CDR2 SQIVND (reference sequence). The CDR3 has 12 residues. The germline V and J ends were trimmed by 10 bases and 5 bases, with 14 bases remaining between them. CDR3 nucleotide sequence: TGTGCCACCGAGGAGGTAGGATATGGCTACACCTTC. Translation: CATEEVGYGYTF.

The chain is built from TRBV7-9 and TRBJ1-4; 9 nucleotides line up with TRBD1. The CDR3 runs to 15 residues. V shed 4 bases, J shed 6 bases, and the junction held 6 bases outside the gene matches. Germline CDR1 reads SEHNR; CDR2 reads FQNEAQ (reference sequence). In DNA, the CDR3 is TGTGCCAGCAGCTCAGGACAGGGGATCTATGAAAAACTGTTTTTT. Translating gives CASSSGQGIYEKLFF.

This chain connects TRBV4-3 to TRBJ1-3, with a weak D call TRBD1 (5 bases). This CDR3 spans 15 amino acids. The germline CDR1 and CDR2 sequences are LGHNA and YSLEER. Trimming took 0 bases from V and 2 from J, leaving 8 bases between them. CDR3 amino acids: CASSQEGVPGNTIYF. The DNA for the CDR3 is TGCGCCAGCAGCCAAGAAGGGGTCCCTGGAAACACCATATATTTT.

CDR3 loop: CASSPYDSNQPQHF. CDR3 bases: TGTGCCAGCAGTCCCTATGATAGCAATCAGCCCCAGCATTTT. The rearrangement links TRBV6-5 to TRBJ1-5; D gene ambiguous. CDR1 is MNHEY, CDR2 SVGAGI, per germline. CDR3 size: 14 residues. V dropped 5 bases and J dropped 0 bases, with 8 bases sitting between them.

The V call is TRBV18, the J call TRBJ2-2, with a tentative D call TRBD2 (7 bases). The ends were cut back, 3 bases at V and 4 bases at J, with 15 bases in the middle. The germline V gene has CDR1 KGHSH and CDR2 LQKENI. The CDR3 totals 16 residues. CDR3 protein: CASSPRSGGATGELFF. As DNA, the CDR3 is TGTGCCAGCTCACCCCGAAGTGGGGGGGCCACCGGGGAGCTGTTTTTT.

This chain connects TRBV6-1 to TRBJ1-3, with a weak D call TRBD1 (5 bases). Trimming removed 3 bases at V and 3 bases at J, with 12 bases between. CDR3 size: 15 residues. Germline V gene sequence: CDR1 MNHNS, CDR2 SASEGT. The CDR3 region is CASSDYGGHGNTIYF. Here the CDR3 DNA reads TGTGCCAGCAGTGACTATGGGGGTCATGGAAACACCATATATTTT.